Following are 2 T cell receptor beta chains from one sample sequenced in a study of blood T cells in healthy people across ages. A second about 6 to 11 cycle PCR used barcoded and J-beta primers. Each CDR3 protein gets one entry after TCRdb re-called the 5' RACE reads with MiXCR. The sample has 1,500,000 or so distinct CDR3 sequences; 40% to 45% are singletons. Sequenced input: blood. These receptors were obtained from a woman younger than 30 in good health.

This clonotype turned up a few times. J is TRBJ2-1 and V is TRBV20-1; 11 bases are shared with TRBD2. This CDR3 is built from 16 residues. V lost 6 bases to trimming and J lost 0 bases; unmatched junction nucleotides: 7. In germline, CDR1 is DFQATT, CDR2 SNEGSKA (reference sequence). CDR3 DNA sequence: TGCAGTGCCTCTACTAGCGGGGGTAGCTCCTACAATGAGCAGTTCTTC. It is translated as CSASTSGGSSYNEQFF.

This sequence joins TRBV9 and TRBJ2-1; D is unclear. The CDR3 runs to 17 residues. V was cut by 0 bases and J by 0 bases, with 13 bases left in between. Germline V CDR1 and CDR2: SGDLS, YYNGEE. CDR3: CASSVGSALSSYNEQFF. DNA for the CDR3: TGTGCCAGCAGCGTAGGCTCAGCGTTAAGCTCCTACAATGAGCAGTTCTTC. The whole variable domain, filled in from reference TRBV9 and TRBJ2-1, reads DSGVTQTPKHLITATGQRVTLRCSPRSGDLSVYWYQQSLDQGLQFLIQYYNGEERAKGNILERFSAQQFPDLHSELNLSSLELGDSALYFCASSVGSALSSYNEQFFGPGTRLTVL.